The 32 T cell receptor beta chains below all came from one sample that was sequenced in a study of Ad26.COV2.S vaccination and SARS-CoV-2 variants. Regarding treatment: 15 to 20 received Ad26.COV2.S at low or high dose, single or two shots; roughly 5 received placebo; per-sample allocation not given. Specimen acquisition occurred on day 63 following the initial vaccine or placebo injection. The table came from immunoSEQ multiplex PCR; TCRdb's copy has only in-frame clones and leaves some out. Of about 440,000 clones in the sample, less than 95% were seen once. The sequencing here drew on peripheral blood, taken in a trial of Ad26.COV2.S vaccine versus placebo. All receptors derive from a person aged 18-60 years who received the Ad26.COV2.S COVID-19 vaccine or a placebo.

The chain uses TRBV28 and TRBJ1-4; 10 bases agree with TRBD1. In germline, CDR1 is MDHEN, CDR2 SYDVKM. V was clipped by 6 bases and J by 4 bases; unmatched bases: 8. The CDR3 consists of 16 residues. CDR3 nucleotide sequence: TGTGCCAGCAGCTTAGACAGGGGGCATGGTAATGAAAAACTGTTTTTT. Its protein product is CASSLDRGHGNEKLFF.

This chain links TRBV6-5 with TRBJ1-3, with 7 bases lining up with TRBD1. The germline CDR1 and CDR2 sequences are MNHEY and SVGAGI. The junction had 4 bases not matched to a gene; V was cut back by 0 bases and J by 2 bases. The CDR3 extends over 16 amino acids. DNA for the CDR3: TGTGCCAGCAGTTACTCGACCGGACAGGCTGGAAACACCATATATTTT. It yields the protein CASSYSTGQAGNTIYF.

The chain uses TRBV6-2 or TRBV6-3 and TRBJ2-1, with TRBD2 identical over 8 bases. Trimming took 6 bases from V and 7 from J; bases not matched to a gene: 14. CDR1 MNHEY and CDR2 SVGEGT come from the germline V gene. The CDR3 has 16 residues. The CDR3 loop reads CASSPPSGSRKNEQFF. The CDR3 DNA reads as TGTGCCAGCAGCCCCCCCAGCGGGAGTAGGAAAAATGAGCAGTTCTTC.

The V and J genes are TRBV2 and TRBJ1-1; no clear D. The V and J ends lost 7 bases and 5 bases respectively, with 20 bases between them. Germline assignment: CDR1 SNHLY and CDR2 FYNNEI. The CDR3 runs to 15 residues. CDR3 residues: CASTQGNSGGTEAFF. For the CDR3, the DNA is TGTGCCAGCACCCAAGGAAACTCAGGAGGGACTGAAGCTTTCTTT.

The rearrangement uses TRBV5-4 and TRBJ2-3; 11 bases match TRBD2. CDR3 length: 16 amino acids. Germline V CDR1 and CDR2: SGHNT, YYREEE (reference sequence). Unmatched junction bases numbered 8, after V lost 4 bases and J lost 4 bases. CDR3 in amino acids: CASSALTSGISDTQYF. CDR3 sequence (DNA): TGTGCCAGCAGCGCACTGACTAGCGGGATATCAGATACGCAGTATTTT.

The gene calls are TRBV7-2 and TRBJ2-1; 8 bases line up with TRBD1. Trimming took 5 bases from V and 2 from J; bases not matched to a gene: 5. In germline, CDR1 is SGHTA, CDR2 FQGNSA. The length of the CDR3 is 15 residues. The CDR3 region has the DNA TGTGCCAGCAGCGCAACAGGGGGTACCTACAATGAGCAGTTCTTC. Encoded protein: CASSATGGTYNEQFF.

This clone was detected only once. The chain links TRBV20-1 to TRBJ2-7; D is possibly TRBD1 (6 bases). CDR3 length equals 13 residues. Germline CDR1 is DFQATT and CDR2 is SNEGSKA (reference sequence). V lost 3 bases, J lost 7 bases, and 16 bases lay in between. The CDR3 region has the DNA TGCAGTGCTAGTGAAACAGGGTATGGTGAGCAGTACTTC. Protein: CSASETGYGEQYF.

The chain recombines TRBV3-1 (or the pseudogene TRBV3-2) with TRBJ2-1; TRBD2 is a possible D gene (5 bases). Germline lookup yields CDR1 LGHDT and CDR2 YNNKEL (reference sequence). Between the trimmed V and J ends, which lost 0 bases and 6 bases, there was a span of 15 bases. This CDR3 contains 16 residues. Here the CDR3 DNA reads TGTGCCAGCAGCCAAGATCCGGGGAGCCTGGCCAATGAGCAGTTCTTC. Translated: CASSQDPGSLANEQFF.

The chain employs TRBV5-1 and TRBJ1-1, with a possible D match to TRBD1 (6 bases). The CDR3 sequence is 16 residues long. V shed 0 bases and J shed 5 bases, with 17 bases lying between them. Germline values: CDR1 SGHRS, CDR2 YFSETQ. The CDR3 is CASSLEPGGAGTEAFF. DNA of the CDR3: TGCGCCAGCAGCTTGGAGCCCGGGGGGGCTGGGACTGAAGCTTTCTTT.

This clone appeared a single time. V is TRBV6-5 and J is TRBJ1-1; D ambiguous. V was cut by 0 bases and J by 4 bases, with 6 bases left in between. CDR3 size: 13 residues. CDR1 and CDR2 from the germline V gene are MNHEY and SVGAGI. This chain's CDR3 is CASSYSVVTEAFF. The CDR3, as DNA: TGTGCCAGCAGTTACTCGGTTGTCACTGAAGCTTTCTTT.

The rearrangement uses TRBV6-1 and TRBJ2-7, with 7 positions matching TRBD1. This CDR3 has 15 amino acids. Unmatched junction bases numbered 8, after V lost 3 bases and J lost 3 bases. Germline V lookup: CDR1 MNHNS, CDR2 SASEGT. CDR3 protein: CASSDTGAANYEQYF. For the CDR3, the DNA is TGTGCCAGCAGTGACACAGGGGCGGCTAACTACGAGCAGTACTTC.

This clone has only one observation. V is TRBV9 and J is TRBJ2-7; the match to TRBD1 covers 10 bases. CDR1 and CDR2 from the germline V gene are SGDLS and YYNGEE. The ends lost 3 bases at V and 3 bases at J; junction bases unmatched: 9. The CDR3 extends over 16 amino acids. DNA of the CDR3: TGTGCCAGCAGCGGGAGACAGGGGGCCCCATTCTACGAGCAGTACTTC. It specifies CASSGRQGAPFYEQYF. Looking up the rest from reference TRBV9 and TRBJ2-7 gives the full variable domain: DSGVTQTPKHLITATGQRVTLRCSPRSGDLSVYWYQQSLDQGLQFLIQYYNGEERAKGNILERFSAQQFPDLHSELNLSSLELGDSALYFCASSGRQGAPFYEQYFGPGTRLTVT.

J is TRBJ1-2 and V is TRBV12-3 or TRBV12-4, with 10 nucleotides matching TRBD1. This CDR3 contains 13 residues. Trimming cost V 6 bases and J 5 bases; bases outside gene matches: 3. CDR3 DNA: TGTGCCAGCAGCCAGGGACAGGGGTATGGCTACACCTTC. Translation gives CASSQGQGYGYTF.

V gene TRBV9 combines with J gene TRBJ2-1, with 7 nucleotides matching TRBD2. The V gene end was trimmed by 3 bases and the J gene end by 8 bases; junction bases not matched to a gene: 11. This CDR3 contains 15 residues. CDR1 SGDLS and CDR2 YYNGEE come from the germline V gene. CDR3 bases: TGTGCCAGCAGCGCTTCTAGCGGCCTACCGGATGAGCAGTTCTTC. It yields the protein CASSASSGLPDEQFF.

The CDR3 DNA reads TGTGCCAGCAATTTTCCTAGCGGGAGTTCTAATGAGCAGTTCTTC. Amino acid sequence: CASNFPSGSSNEQFF. This chain uses TRBV28 with TRBJ2-1; 10 nucleotides match TRBD2. Germline CDR1 reads MDHEN; CDR2 reads SYDVKM. The CDR3 loop spans 15 amino acids. Losses at the gene ends were 7 bases for V and 7 bases for J; bases not matched to a gene: 10.

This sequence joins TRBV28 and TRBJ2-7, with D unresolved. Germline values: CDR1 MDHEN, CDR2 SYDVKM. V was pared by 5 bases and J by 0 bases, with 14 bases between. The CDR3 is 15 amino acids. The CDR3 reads CASSPRRQTSYEQYF. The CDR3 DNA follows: TGTGCCAGCAGTCCCCGCCGGCAGACCTCCTACGAGCAGTACTTC.

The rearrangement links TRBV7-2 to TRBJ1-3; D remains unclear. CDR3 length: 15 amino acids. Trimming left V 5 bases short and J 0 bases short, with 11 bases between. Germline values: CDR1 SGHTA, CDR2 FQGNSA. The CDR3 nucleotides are TGTGCCAGCAGCCCGTCCCGAGACTCTGGAAACACCATATATTTT. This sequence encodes CASSPSRDSGNTIYF.

Here the CDR3 reads CASSPGLAELGLGTQYF. The CDR3 DNA follows: TGTGCCAGCAGTCCCGGACTAGCGGAGCTGGGACTAGGCACCCAGTACTTC. The V gene is TRBV7-9, the J gene TRBJ2-5; TRBD2 aligns across 10 bases. This CDR3 contains 17 residues. With V trimmed by 6 bases and J by 8 bases, 18 bases remained unmatched. Germline CDR1 SEHNR, CDR2 FQNEAQ (reference sequence).

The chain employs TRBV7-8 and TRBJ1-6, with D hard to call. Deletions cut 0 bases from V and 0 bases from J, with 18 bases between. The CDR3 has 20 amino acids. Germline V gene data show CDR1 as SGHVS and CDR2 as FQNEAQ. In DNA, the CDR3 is TGTGCCAGCAGCTTAGCGGTGGCGGGAGGCCTAAGCTCCTATAATTCACCCCTCCACTTT. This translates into CASSLAVAGGLSSYNSPLHF. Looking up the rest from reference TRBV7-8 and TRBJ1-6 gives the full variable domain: GAGVSQSPRYKVAKRGQDVALRCDPISGHVSLFWYQQALGQGPEFLTYFQNEAQLDKSGLPSDRFFAERPEGSVSTLKIQRTQQEDSAVYLCASSLAVAGGLSSYNSPLHFGNGTRLTVT.

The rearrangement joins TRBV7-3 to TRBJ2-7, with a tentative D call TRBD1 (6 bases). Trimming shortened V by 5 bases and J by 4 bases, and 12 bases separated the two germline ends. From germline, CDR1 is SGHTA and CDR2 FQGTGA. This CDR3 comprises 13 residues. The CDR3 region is CASSRGRGYEQYF. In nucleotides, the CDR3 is TGTGCCAGCAGCCGAGGCAGGGGATACGAGCAGTACTTC.

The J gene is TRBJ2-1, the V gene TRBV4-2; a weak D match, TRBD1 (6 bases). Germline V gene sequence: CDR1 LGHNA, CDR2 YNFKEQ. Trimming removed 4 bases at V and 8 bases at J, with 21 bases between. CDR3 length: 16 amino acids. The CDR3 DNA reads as TGTGCCAGCAGCCTAAACAGGGAAACCTCCCAGGATGAGCAGTTCTTC. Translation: CASSLNRETSQDEQFF.

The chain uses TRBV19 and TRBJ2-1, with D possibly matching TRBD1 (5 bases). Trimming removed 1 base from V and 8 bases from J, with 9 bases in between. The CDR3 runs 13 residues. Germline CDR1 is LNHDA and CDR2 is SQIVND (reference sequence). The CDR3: CASSIGGAYEQFF. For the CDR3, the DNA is TGTGCCAGTAGTATAGGGGGCGCATATGAGCAGTTCTTC.

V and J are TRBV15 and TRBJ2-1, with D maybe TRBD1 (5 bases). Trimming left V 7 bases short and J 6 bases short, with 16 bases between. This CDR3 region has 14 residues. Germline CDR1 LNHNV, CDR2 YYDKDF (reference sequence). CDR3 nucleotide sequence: TGTGCCACCATCCGGACGGGCAGGGCCAATGAGCAGTTCTTC. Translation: CATIRTGRANEQFF.

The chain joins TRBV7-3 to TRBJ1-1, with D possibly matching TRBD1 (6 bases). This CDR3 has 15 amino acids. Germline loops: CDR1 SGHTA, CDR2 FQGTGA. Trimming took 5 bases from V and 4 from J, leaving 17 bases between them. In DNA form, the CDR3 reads TGTGCCAGCAGCCTTAACAGGGTTGACGGCACTGAAGCTTTCTTT. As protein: CASSLNRVDGTEAFF.

CDR3 region: CASSYSRDRVVRTEAFF. The CDR3 nucleotides are TGTGCCAGCAGTTACTCCCGGGACAGGGTGGTCCGCACTGAAGCTTTCTTT. The rearrangement links TRBV6-2 or TRBV6-3 to TRBJ1-1; TRBD1 agrees at 9 bases. The CDR3 extends over 17 amino acids. The V and J ends lost 0 bases and 4 bases, in that order; junction bases with no gene match: 9. The germline gives CDR1 MNHEY, CDR2 SVGEGT.

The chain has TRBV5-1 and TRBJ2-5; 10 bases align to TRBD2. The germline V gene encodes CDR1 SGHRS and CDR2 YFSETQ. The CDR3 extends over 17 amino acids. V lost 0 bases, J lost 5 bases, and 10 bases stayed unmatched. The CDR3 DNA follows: TGCGCCAGCAGCTTGGGACTAGCGGGCGTGGATGGGGAGACCCAGTACTTC. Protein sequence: CASSLGLAGVDGETQYF.

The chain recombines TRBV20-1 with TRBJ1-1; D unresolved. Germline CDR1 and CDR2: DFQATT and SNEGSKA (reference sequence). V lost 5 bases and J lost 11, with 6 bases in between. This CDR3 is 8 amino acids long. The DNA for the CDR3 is TGCAGTGCTGCATCCGCTTTCTTT. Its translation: CSAASAFF.

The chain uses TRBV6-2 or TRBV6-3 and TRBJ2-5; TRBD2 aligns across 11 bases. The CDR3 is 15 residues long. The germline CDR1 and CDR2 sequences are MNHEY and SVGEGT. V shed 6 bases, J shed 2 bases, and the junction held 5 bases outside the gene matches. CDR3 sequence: CASSQGTSGQETQYF. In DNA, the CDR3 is TGTGCCAGCAGCCAAGGGACTAGCGGACAAGAGACCCAGTACTTC.

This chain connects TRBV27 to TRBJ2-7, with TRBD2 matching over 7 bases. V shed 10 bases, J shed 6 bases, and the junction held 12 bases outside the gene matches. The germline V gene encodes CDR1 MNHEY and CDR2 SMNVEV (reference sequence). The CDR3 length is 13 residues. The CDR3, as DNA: TGTGCCACCTGGGCGGACGGCGGGAGCGAGCAGTACTTC. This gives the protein CATWADGGSEQYF.

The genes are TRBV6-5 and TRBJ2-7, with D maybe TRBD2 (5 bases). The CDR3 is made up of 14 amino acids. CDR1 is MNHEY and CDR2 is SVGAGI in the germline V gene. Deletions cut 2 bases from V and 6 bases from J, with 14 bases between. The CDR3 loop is CASSYAQSRGEQYF. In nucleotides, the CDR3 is TGTGCCAGCAGTTACGCCCAGAGCCGGGGCGAGCAGTACTTC.

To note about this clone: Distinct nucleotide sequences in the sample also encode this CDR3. The CDR3 region has the DNA TGTGCCAGCAGTAGGGGAGTATCCTACGAGCAGTACTTC. Encoded protein: CASSRGVSYEQYF. This chain uses TRBV6-5 with TRBJ2-7, with D tentatively TRBD1 or TRBD2 (5 bases each). Germline lookup yields CDR1 MNHEY and CDR2 SVGAGI. The CDR3 covers 13 residues. Between the trimmed V and J ends, which lost 5 bases and 1 base, there was a span of 9 bases.

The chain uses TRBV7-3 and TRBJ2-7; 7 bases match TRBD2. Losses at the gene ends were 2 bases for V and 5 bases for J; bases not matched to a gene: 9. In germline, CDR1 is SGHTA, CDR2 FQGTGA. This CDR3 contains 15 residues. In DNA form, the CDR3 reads TGTGCCAGCAGCTTAGGGAGCGGGACTTCCCACGAGCAGTACTTC. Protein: CASSLGSGTSHEQYF.